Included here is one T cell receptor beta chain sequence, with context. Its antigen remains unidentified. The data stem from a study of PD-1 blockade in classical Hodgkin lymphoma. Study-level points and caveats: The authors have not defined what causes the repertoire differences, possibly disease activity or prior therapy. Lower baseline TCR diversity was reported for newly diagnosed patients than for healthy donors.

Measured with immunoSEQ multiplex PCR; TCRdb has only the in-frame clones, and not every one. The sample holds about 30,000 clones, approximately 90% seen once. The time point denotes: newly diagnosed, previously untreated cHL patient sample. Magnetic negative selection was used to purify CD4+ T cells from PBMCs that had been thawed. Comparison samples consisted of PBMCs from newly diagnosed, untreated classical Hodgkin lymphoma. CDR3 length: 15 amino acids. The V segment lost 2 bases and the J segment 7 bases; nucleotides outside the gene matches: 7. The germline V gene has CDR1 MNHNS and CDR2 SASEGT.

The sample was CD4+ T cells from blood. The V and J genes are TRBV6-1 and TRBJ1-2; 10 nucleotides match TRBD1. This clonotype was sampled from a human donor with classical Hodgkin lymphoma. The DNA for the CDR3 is TGTGCCAGCAGTGAATCATGGACAGGGGGAGGTGGCTACACCTTC. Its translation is CASSESWTGGGGYTF.